This T cell receptor beta chain comes out of a study of cytomegalovirus exposure and HLA in healthy donors. The CDR3 runs 16 residues. Trimming took 0 bases from V and 3 from J; bases not matched to a gene: 6. Germline V gene data show CDR1 as SGHTS and CDR2 as YDEGEE. This PCR relied on a set of 60 Vbeta primers and 13 Jbeta primers. Assay used: immunoSEQ multiplex PCR; TCRdb lists only in-frame clones, some missing. This table holds 100,000 to 150,000 clones, 75% to 85% found once. The origin of this receptor is a man aged 40-55 years in good health and CMV-seronegative. The sequenced material came from PBMCs. This chain uses TRBV5-8 with TRBJ2-7, with 10 positions matching TRBD1. CDR3 nucleotide sequence: TGTGCCAGCAGCTTGGGGGAGGGGACAGGGGTCTACGAGCAGTACTTC. The encoded protein is CASSLGEGTGVYEQYF.